Each of the 21 T cell receptor beta chains below was sequenced from the same sample in a study of CD8 T cells in ankylosing spondylitis. Each CDR3 protein is one row after TCRdb ran MiXCR on the 5' RACE reads. Of 200,000 to 300,000 distinct CDR3 sequences detected, 8% to 11% appear once; the ten largest clones hold about 3%. Source material: blood, either unsorted or a sorted T cell fraction (not recorded which). These receptors all come from a male donor with ankylosing spondylitis or in good health (not recorded which).

Details on this clonotype: Being one base from a much bigger clone, this may be a read error. V and J are TRBV2 and TRBJ2-7; a possible D gene is TRBD2 (7 bases). Germline assignment: CDR1 SNHLY and CDR2 FYNNEI. CDR3 length: 17 amino acids. The CDR3 DNA follows: TGTGTCAGCAGTGAAGTCCTGGGGGGGACAAGCCCGGGCGAGCAGTACTTC. It is translated as CVSSEVLGGTSPGEQYF.

This clonotype came up a few times. V usage is TRBV18 and J usage is TRBJ2-7, with D maybe TRBD2 (6 bases). CDR1 and CDR2 (germline): KGHSH, LQKENI. There are 16 residues in the CDR3. Trimming shortened V by 4 bases and J by 1 base, and 17 bases separated the two germline ends. CDR3 region: CASSQDQRVSSYEQYF. Written as DNA, the CDR3 is TGTGCCAGCTCACAGGACCAGCGGGTTTCTTCCTACGAGCAGTACTTC.

In its sample, this clonotype was seen many times. The chain has TRBV5-1 and TRBJ2-3, with D possibly being TRBD2 (5 bases). CDR3 size: 15 residues. V lost 4 bases and J 4 bases, leaving 16 bases between the germline ends. Germline V gene lookup returns CDR1 SGHRS and CDR2 YFSETQ. The CDR3 DNA sequence: TGCGCCAGCAGCCCCGCGGGCCTGAGGGCAGATACGCAGTATTTT. Translation: CASSPAGLRADTQYF.

The rearrangement links TRBV10-2 to TRBJ2-7; 8 nucleotides match TRBD1. V dropped 10 bases and J dropped 0; count of bases not matched to a gene: 5. The germline CDR1 and CDR2 sequences are WSHSY and SAAADI. This CDR3 region has 13 residues. CDR3 nucleotides: TGCGCCACCAGGACAGGGAGCTCCTACGAGCAGTACTTC. Protein sequence: CATRTGSSYEQYF.

The sample holds many counts of this clonotype. DNA of the CDR3: TGCAGTGCTAGAACAGAGACCCAGTACTTC. Protein sequence: CSARTETQYF. The V gene is TRBV20-1, the J gene TRBJ2-5; D is ambiguous. The CDR3 is 10 amino acids. Trimming pared 2 bases from V and 4 bases from J, leaving 2 bases between. From germline, CDR1 is DFQATT and CDR2 SNEGSKA (reference sequence).

Worth noting for this clonotype: A clone one base away is much larger, so this may be a read error. The gene calls are TRBV7-9 and TRBJ2-3; D could derive from TRBD1 or TRBD2 (5 bases each). The CDR3 totals 15 residues. Germline V CDR1 and CDR2: SEHNR, FQNEAQ (reference sequence). CDR3 nucleotides: TGTACCAGCTCGGGGCTAGGACTTGGCCTCGATACGCAGTATTTT. It encodes CTSSGLGLGLDTQYF.

There are many counts of this clonotype. The V call is TRBV3-1, the J call TRBJ1-1; D call uncertain. CDR3 length: 14 residues. V was trimmed by 0 bases and J by 4 bases, leaving 9 bases between them. Looked up from germline, CDR1 is LGHDT and CDR2 is YNNKEL (reference sequence). The CDR3 nucleotides are TGTGCCAGCAGCCAAGACCCGATTTCCACTGAAGCTTTCTTT. Translation: CASSQDPISTEAFF.

This clonotype was recorded at least ten times. This chain connects TRBV29-1 to TRBJ2-5; D possibly corresponds to TRBD2 (6 bases). This CDR3 has 12 amino acids. Germline V CDR1 and CDR2: SQVTM, ANQGSEA. Trimming cost V 1 base and J 4 bases, with 7 bases left between them. For the CDR3, the DNA is TGCAGCGTTGAAGCCGGGAGAGAGACCCAGTACTTC. Translation gives CSVEAGRETQYF. The full variable domain, with the rest looked up from reference TRBV29-1 and TRBJ2-5, is SAVISQKPSRDICQRGTSLTIQCQVDSQVTMMFWYRQQPGQSLTLIATANQGSEATYESGFVIDKFPISRPNLTFSTLTVSNMSPEDSSIYLCSVEAGRETQYFGPGTRLLVL.

The gene calls are TRBV29-1 and TRBJ2-6; D is uncertain. The CDR3 length is 13 residues. V lost 5 bases to trimming and J lost 0 bases, with 5 bases between them. Germline V gene sequence: CDR1 SQVTM, CDR2 ANQGSEA. CDR3 protein: CSVISSGANVLTF. CDR3 DNA: TGCAGCGTTATTAGCTCTGGGGCCAACGTCCTGACTTTC.

Worth noting for this clonotype: It may be a read error: a sequence one base away is much more abundant. The chain carries TRBV5-6 and TRBJ1-4; D remains ambiguous. Germline V gene data show CDR1 as SGHDT and CDR2 as YYEEEE. CDR3 length: 12 residues. Trimming stripped 4 bases from V and 17 bases from J, with 18 bases between. The CDR3 sequence is CASSLGGGQTFF. The DNA of the CDR3 is TGTGCCAGCAGCCTCGGAGGAGGCCAGACATTTTTT.

This clonotype was detected many times. V gene TRBV5-1 combines with J gene TRBJ2-2; 7 bases are shared with TRBD1. Germline assignment: CDR1 SGHRS and CDR2 YFSETQ. There are 16 residues in the CDR3. The trim removed 1 base at V and 2 bases at J, leaving 5 bases unmatched. The CDR3 region is CASSLRDSLNTGELFF. CDR3 DNA sequence: TGCGCCAGCAGCTTGAGGGACAGCCTTAACACCGGGGAGCTGTTTTTT. The full variable domain, rest sourced from reference TRBV5-1 and TRBJ2-2, is KAGVTQTPRYLIKTRGQQVTLSCSPISGHRSVSWYQQTPGQGLQFLFEYFSETQRNKGNFPGRFSGRQFSNSRSEMNVSTLELGDSALYLCASSLRDSLNTGELFFGEGSRLTVL.

This clonotype was detected a few times. The V and J genes are TRBV7-2 and TRBJ2-3; D is unclear. CDR1 is SGHTA, CDR2 FQGNSA, per germline. The CDR3 loop spans 15 amino acids. Between the trimmed V and J ends, which lost 4 bases and 2 bases, there was a span of 13 bases. The CDR3 nucleotides are TGTGCCAGCAGCTCGCGCTTCGACACCACAGATACGCAGTATTTT. Amino acids: CASSSRFDTTDTQYF.

This clonotype appeared many times. This chain links TRBV3-1 with TRBJ1-1, with D uncertain. Germline V lookup: CDR1 LGHDT, CDR2 YNNKEL (reference sequence). The CDR3 extends over 17 amino acids. V gave up 2 bases and J gave up 0 bases, with 16 bases separating them. In nucleotides, the CDR3 is TGTGCCAGCAGCCAATCCGCAGTCACCCTCATGAACACTGAAGCTTTCTTT. It specifies CASSQSAVTLMNTEAFF.

Ten or more counts support this clonotype. For the CDR3, the DNA is TGTGCCAGCAGCTCGCTAGCGAGAAGCTCCTACGAGCAGTACTTC. This codes for CASSSLARSSYEQYF. The chain joins TRBV7-9 to TRBJ2-7; D possibly corresponds to TRBD2 (6 bases). The V gene's germline CDR1 is SEHNR and CDR2 FQNEAQ (reference sequence). This CDR3 has 15 residues. Trimming removed 4 bases at V and 0 bases at J, with 13 bases between.

This clonotype was detected a few times. The rearrangement uses TRBV3-1 and TRBJ1-2; D gene ambiguous. CDR1 and CDR2 from the germline V gene are LGHDT and YNNKEL (reference sequence). The length of the CDR3 is 15 residues. With 0 bases removed from V and 4 bases from J, the gap between germline ends came to 12 bases. The CDR3 protein is CASSQDSGLVYGYTF. The CDR3 DNA reads as TGTGCCAGCAGCCAAGATTCCGGGCTGGTCTATGGCTACACCTTC.

This clonotype was counted ten times or more. V gene TRBV12-3 or TRBV12-4 combines with J gene TRBJ2-7, with D maybe TRBD1 (6 bases). V lost 5 bases, J lost 3 bases, and 11 bases lay in between. CDR3 length equals 13 residues. The CDR3 loop reads CASSPGAIYEQYF. The CDR3 bases are TGTGCCAGCAGTCCAGGGGCCATCTACGAGCAGTACTTC.

The chain couples TRBV6-1 to TRBJ1-3; a weak D match, TRBD1 (5 bases). The CDR3 spans 14 residues. Between the trimmed V and J ends, which lost 5 bases and 0 bases, there was a span of 8 bases. CDR1 and CDR2 (germline): MNHNS, SASEGT. The CDR3 DNA reads as TGTGCCAGCAGTATGGGGGGCTCTGGAAACACCATATATTTT. It is translated as CASSMGGSGNTIYF.

Ten or more counts support this clonotype. The J gene is TRBJ2-1, the V gene TRBV6-1; 12 positions match TRBD2. CDR1 is MNHNS and CDR2 is SASEGT in the germline V gene. Trimming cost V 3 bases and J 10 bases; bases outside gene matches: 7. The CDR3 runs 15 residues. The CDR3 sequence: CASSELAGGVEEQFF. DNA for the CDR3: TGTGCCAGCAGTGAGCTAGCGGGAGGGGTGGAAGAGCAGTTCTTC.

This clonotype was detected many times. The chain couples TRBV5-1 to TRBJ2-7, with 7 bases aligning to TRBD2. V shed 2 bases and J 0 bases; nucleotides not matched to a gene: 2. The CDR3 contains 14 residues. CDR1 SGHRS and CDR2 YFSETQ come from the germline V gene. CDR3 in amino acids: CASSFRGGSYEQYF. The CDR3, as DNA: TGCGCCAGCAGCTTCCGCGGGGGCTCCTACGAGCAGTACTTC.

This clonotype came up many times. The rearrangement links TRBV11-2 to TRBJ2-1; 8 positions agree with TRBD2. Germline lookup yields CDR1 SGHAT and CDR2 FQNNGV. The CDR3 is made up of 16 amino acids. V shed 1 base, J shed 7 bases, and the junction held 9 bases outside the gene matches. CDR3 DNA: TGTGCCAGCAGCTTAGTTTCCACTAGCGGACAAAATGAGCAGTTCTTC. This translates into CASSLVSTSGQNEQFF.

Remarks on this clonotype: A much larger clone differs by one base, so this may be a read error. Lacking the conserved final phenylalanine or tryptophan, this CDR3 likely reflects a read error. Here the CDR3 DNA reads TGTGCCTGGAGTGCCCTAGCGGGGCTCTCGAGAGAGACCCAGTACTCC. Its protein product is CAWSALAGLSRETQYS. The chain couples TRBV30 to TRBJ2-5; TRBD2 matches at 9 bases. Germline CDR1 reads GTSNPN; CDR2 reads SVGIG (reference sequence). The J segment lost 4 bases and the V segment lost 1 base, leaving 10 bases of the junction unmatched. This CDR3 is 16 amino acids long.